This TCR beta chain was retrieved from a study of blood T cells in healthy people across ages. Findings of the study overall: Older age coincided with a roughly linear decline in TCR beta diversity per million T cells. The study could not conclusively compare naive and antigen-experienced cells, given its unsorted PBMCs.

The CDR3 is 12 amino acids. CDR1 SEHNR and CDR2 FQNEAQ come from the germline V gene (reference sequence). V was clipped by 4 bases and J by 0 bases, with 3 bases between them. This clonotype came up many times. Its antigen is still unknown. It was with a sample-barcoded 5' primer and a J-beta primer mix that a second PCR of roughly 7 to 12 cycles was run. Each CDR3 protein gets one entry after TCRdb re-called the 5' RACE reads with MiXCR. The data show more than 550,000 distinct CDR3 sequences, about 24% seen once. The sequenced sample consisted of blood. This sequence originates from a man between 65 and 85 years old in good health. The J gene is TRBJ2-5, the V gene TRBV7-9; D is unresolved. The DNA for the CDR3 is TGTGCCAGCAGCTCCTACCAAGAGACCCAGTACTTC. Protein product: CASSSYQETQYF.